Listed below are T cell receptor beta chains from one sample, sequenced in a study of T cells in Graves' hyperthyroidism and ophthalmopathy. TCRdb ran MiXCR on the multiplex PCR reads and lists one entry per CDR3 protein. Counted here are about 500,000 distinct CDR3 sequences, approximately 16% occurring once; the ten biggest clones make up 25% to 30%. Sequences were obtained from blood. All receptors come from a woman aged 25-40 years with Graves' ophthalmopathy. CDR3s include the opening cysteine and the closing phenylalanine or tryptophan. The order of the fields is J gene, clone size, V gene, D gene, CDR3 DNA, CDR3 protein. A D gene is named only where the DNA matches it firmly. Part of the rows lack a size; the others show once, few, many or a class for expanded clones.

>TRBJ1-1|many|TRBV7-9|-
TGTGCCAGCAGCTCTCAGGGGAATCCCACTGAAGCTTTCTTT
CASSSQGNPTEAFF
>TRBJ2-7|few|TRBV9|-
TGTGCCAGCAGCGTAGCTGGCAAGGGATACGAGCAGTACTTC
CASSVAGKGYEQYF
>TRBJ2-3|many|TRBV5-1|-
TGCGCCAGCAGCTTGGATCTCCGATCAAGCACAGATACGCAGTATTTT
CASSLDLRSSTDTQYF
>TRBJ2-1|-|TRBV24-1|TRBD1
TGTGCCACCAGGAAATCCGGGACAGCATACAATGAGCAGTTCTTC
CATRKSGTAYNEQFF
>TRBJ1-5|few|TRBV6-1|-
TGTGCCAGCAGTGAAACGGCTCTCAATCAGCCCCAGCATTTT
CASSETALNQPQHF
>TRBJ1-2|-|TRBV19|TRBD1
TGTGCCAGTACCGGAAGAACAGGGGAGGACTATGGCTACACCTTC
CASTGRTGEDYGYTF
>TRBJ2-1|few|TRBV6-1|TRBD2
TGTGCCAGCAGCAAAGCGGGAGGGCTGGATGAGCAGTTCTTC
CASSKAGGLDEQFF
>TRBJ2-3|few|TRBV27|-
TGTGCCAGCAGCAGGGGACGGACTTTTAAGAGGGATACGCAGTATTTT
CASSRGRTFKRDTQYF
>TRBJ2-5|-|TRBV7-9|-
TGTGCCAGCAGCCAGATTGGGGAGACCCAGTACTTC
CASSQIGETQYF
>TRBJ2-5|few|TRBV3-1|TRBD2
TGTGCCAGCAGCCTATTCTTCGAGACTAGCGCGATCCGGGACCAGTACTTC
CASSLFFETSAIRDQYF
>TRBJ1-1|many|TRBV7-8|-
TGTGCCAGCAGCTTAAATCGGGCGAACACTGAAGCTTTCTTT
CASSLNRANTEAFF
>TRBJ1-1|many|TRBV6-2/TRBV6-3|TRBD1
TGTGCCAGCAGTAACAGGGGAGGGACTGAAGCTTTCTTT
CASSNRGGTEAFF
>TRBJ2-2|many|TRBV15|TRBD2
TGTGCCACCAGCAGAGATTTAACTAGCGGGACCGGGGAGCTGTTTTTT
CATSRDLTSGTGELFF
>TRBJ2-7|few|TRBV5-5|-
TGTGCCAGCAGCTTTTCGTGGGGGGTCTCCTACGAGCAGTACTTC
CASSFSWGVSYEQYF
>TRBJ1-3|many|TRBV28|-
TGTGCCAGCAGTGGCGCGGGGGGCCGCTCTGGAAACACCATATATTTT
CASSGAGGRSGNTIYF
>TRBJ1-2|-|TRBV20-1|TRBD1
TGCAGTGTAGGGACAGGGGGCGATGGCTACACCTTC
CSVGTGGDGYTF
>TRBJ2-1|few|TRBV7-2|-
TGTGCCAGCAGCTTACTAGTGCATGAGCAGTTCTTC
CASSLLVHEQFF
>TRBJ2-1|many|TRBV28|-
TGTGCCAGCGGGGCCAACAATGAGCAGTTCTTC
CASGANNEQFF
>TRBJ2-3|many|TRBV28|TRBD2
TGTGCCAGCAGTTTAGTCCCGGCGGGAGGGCCCCCAGATACGCAGTATTTT
CASSLVPAGGPPDTQYF
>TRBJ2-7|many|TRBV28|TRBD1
TGTGCCAGCAGTTTTTATGGACAGGGGGTCTACGAGCAGTACTTC
CASSFYGQGVYEQYF
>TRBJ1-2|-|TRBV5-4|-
TGTGCCAGCAGCTTAGGCACACAAACCTACTATGGCTACACCTTC
CASSLGTQTYYGYTF
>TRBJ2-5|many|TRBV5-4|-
TGTGCCAGCGGGACGGAAGAGACCCAGTACTTC
CASGTEETQYF
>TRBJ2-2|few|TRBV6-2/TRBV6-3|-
TGTGCCAGCAGTTACTCCCCCGGGACTTCCGGGGAGCTGTTTTTT
CASSYSPGTSGELFF
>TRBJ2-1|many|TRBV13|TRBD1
TGTGCCAGCAAGGCGACAGGGCGATGGGGTTCCTACAATGAGCAGTTCTTC
CASKATGRWGSYNEQFF
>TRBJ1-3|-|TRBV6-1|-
TGTGCCAGCAGTGATGTACGAGGGGCTGGATTCCCGGAGAATGGAAACACCATATATTTT
CASSDVRGAGFPENGNTIYF
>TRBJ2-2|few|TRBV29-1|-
TGCAGCGCGGAAGTACCCGCGAACACCGGGGAGCTGTTTTTT
CSAEVPANTGELFF
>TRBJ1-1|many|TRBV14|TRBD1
TGTGCCAGCAGCCCTGGACAGGGGTTGAATTGGGCTGAAGCTTTCTTT
CASSPGQGLNWAEAFF
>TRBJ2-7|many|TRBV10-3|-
TGTGCCATCAGTGAGTCCGGTCCACCCTACGAGCAGTACTTC
CAISESGPPYEQYF
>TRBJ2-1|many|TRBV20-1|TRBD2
TGCAGTGCCGTGAGGGACTACAACAATGAGCAGTTCTTC
CSAVRDYNNEQFF
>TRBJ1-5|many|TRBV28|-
TGTGCCAGCAGTTTTCATTCTATGGGGGTAGGGCAGCCCCAGCATTTT
CASSFHSMGVGQPQHF
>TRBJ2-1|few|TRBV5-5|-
TGTGCCAGCAGCTTAACGGGAGTAGGGAATGAGCAGTTCTTC
CASSLTGVGNEQFF
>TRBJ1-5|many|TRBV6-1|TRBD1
TGTGCCAGCAGTAACCGGGACAGAAGTCAGCCCCAGCATTTT
CASSNRDRSQPQHF
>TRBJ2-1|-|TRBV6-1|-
TGTGCCAGCAGTGAGGAGATAACAGGGAGCTACAATGAGCAGTTCTTC
CASSEEITGSYNEQFF
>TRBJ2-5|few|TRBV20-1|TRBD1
TGCAGTGCTAGGGACGGACAGGGTTTCCAAGAGACCCAGTACTTC
CSARDGQGFQETQYF
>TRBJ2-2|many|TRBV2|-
TGTGCCAGCAGTGCCGACACATCCACCGGGGAGCTGTTTTTT
CASSADTSTGELFF
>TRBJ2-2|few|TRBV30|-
TGTGCCTGGAGCCCGACTCGACCCGGGGAGCTGTTTTTT
CAWSPTRPGELFF
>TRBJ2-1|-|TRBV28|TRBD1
TGTGCCAGCAGTTTCGGACAGGGACAATACAATGAGCAGTTCTTC
CASSFGQGQYNEQFF
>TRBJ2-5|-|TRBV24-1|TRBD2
TGTGCCACCAGTGACCTAGCGGGCTTCCAAGAGACCCAGTACTTC
CATSDLAGFQETQYF
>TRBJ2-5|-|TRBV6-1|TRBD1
TGTGCCAGCGTCAACCTAAGGGGGACAGGGACAGAGACCCAGTACTTC
CASVNLRGTGTETQYF
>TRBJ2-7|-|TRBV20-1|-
TGCAGTGCCCTGGCCCCCGCGTCCGGCTACGAGCAGTACTTC
CSALAPASGYEQYF
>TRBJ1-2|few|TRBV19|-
TGTGCCAGTAGTCCTCAGGGTTGGGGCTACACCTTC
CASSPQGWGYTF
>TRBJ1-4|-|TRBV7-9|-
TGTGCCAGCAGGGAGACGGGGGTTGACGAAAAACTGTTTTTT
CASRETGVDEKLFF
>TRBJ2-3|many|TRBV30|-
TGTGCCTGGAGTGTCAGCGGAGGGGGAGATACGCAGTATTTT
CAWSVSGGGDTQYF
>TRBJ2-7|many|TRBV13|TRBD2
TGTGCCAGCAGCTTGCCTGGACTAGCGGGAGGCGCCTACGAGCAGTACTTC
CASSLPGLAGGAYEQYF
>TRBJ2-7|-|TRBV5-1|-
TGCGCCAGCAGCGGGGGGGGGGCAAGCCGAGAAAACGAGCAGTACTTC
CASSGGGASRENEQYF
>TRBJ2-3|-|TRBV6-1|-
TGTGCCAGCAGCCCCCGGGACACTTACACAGATACGCAGTATTTT
CASSPRDTYTDTQYF
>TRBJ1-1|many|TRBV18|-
TGTGCCAGCTCACCTAGGACGGATCAGAACACTGAAGCTTTCTTT
CASSPRTDQNTEAFF
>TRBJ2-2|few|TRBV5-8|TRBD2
TGTGCCAGCAGCTTCCGGGGTGAAGCGGGACCCTTCCCCACCGGGGAGCTGTTTTTT
CASSFRGEAGPFPTGELFF
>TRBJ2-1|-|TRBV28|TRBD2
TGTGCCAGCAGTTTATACCCACTAGCGGGAGATAAGTTCTTC
CASSLYPLAGDKFF
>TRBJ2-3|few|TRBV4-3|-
TGCGCCAGCAGCCAAGCGCAGGAAGATACGCAGTATTTT
CASSQAQEDTQYF
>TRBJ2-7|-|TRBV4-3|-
TGCGCCAGCGGCCAAGATTTAGGCAGCGCCTACGAGCAGTACTTC
CASGQDLGSAYEQYF
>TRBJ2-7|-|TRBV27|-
TGTGCCAGCAGTCCGAGCCTGAGGTCGCACGAGCAGTACTTC
CASSPSLRSHEQYF